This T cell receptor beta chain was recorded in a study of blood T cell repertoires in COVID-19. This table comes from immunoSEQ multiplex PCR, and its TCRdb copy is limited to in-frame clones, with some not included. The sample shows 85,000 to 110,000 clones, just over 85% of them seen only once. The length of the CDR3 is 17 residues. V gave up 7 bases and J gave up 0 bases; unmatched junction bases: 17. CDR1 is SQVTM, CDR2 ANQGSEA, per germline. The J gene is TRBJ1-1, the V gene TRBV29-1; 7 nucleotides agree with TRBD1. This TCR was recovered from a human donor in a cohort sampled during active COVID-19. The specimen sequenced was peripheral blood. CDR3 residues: CSDTLRGHRPMNTEAFF. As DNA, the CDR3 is TGCAGCGATACGTTAAGGGGGCACCGACCCATGAACACTGAAGCTTTCTTT.